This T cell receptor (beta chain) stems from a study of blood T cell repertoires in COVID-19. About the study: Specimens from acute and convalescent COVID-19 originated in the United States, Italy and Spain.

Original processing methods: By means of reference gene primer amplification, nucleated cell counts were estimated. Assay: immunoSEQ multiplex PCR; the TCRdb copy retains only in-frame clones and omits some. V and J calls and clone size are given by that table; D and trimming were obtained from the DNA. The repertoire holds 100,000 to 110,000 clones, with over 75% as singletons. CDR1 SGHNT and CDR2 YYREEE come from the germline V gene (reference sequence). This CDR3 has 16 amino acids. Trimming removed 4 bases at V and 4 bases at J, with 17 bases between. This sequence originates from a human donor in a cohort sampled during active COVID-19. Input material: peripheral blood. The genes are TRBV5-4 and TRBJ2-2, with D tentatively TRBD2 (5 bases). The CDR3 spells CASSGRLGRSTGELFF. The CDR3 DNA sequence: TGTGCCAGCAGCGGGAGACTTGGACGAAGCACCGGGGAGCTGTTTTTT.